Here is one T cell receptor (beta chain) with its context. There are a few counts of this clonotype. No antigen is known for it. The input lacks base qualities; no much larger clone sits a single base away. CDR1 and CDR2 are drawn from the germline V gene (reference sequence): DFQATT, SNEGSKA. V has 0 bases trimmed and J has 5 bases trimmed; junction bases matching no gene number 11. From its cysteine to its phenylalanine, the CDR3 spans 17 amino acids. The DNA shown is the 51-base CDR3, in frame from base 1. Sequencing used an Illumina HiSeq 2500. Quantitative 5'-RACE with molecular barcodes was used to prepare TCR beta libraries. As for the authors' bioinformatics: To identify disease-linked TCR variants, a new computational method was used, one built on a probabilistic model of VDJ rearrangement. Using fastp at Q25 and MiXCR, TCRdb reprocessed the public reads and kept productive beta chains. Rows with a matching CDR3 protein are joined into one entry that keeps the most common DNA and genes. TCRdb's processing, not the authors', yielded these V and J calls. The sample data list approximately 220,000 distinct CDR3 sequences, and 8% to 11% of these were observed just once. The ten largest clones represent roughly 23% of the sample.

This specimen belongs to a study of CD8 T cells in ankylosing spondylitis (TCRdb year 2017). As for the study more broadly: The study profiled T cell receptor beta repertoires in healthy donors and ankylosing spondylitis patients to find disease-linked TCR variants. In total, the full study cohort was made up of nearly 110 healthy donors and 25 or so ankylosing spondylitis patients. Peripheral blood samples were taken, and synovial fluid was additionally collected from ankylosing spondylitis patients. Summary of the overall study and its limitations: Some of the motif variants had been reported before in the synovial fluid and blood of reactive arthritis patients, a finding that suggests common disease-initiation mechanisms. The disease-linked clones were reported to be significantly enriched in matched synovial fluid samples from ankylosing spondylitis patients. A TCR beta motif of 7 or 8 highly homologous amino acid variants appeared characteristic of blood from ankylosing spondylitis patients. In peripheral blood, the disease-linked clones were found at relatively low frequencies and had a CD8+ phenotype.

The TCR comes from a male donor with ankylosing spondylitis or in good health (not recorded which). Sequencing used blood, either unsorted or a sorted T cell fraction (not recorded which). The chain joins TRBV20-1 to TRBJ2-5; TRBD2 aligns with 11 central bases. The CDR3 region has the sequence CSARDPATSGVSETQYF. The DNA sequence is as follows: TGCAGTGCTAGAGACCCCGCGACTAGCGGGGTGTCCGAGACCCAGTACTTC.